This T cell receptor beta chain was identified during a study of technical replicates of blood from a few donors. Sequenced by immunoSEQ multiplex PCR; TCRdb stores in-frame clones only, minus some. The table shows roughly 50,000 clones, with around 93% occurring only once. The CDR3 has 16 residues. Germline values: CDR1 MGHDK, CDR2 SYGVNS. V was clipped by 6 bases and J by 3 bases; unmatched bases: 6. J is TRBJ1-6 and V is TRBV25-1; 9 nucleotides match TRBD1. The sequenced sample consisted of PBMCs. This clonotype originated in a human donor in good health. Some clones in this sample may be carry-over from other donors' samples. The CDR3 region is CASRGDRAHYNSPLHF. The DNA for the CDR3 is TGTGCCAGCAGAGGGGACAGGGCCCACTATAATTCACCCCTCCACTTT.